This TCR beta chain derives from a study of blood T cells in healthy people across ages. Combining a sample-barcoded 5' primer with a J-beta primer mix, a second PCR ran for roughly 7 to 12 cycles. TCRdb itself ran the 5' RACE reads through MiXCR, one entry per CDR3 protein. The sample shows approximately 800,000 distinct CDR3 sequences, about three fifths of them seen only once. This receptor was obtained from a man aged 25-45 years in good health. Sequencing was performed on blood.

Written as DNA, the CDR3 is TGTGCCAGCAGACCCAGAGGGGACTCCTACGAGCAGTACTTC. This sequence encodes CASRPRGDSYEQYF. V is TRBV7-2 and J is TRBJ2-7, with D perhaps assigned TRBD1 or TRBD2 (5 bases each). The CDR3 length is 14 residues. Per germline, CDR1 SGHTA and CDR2 FQGNSA. V lost 6 bases to trimming and J lost 0 bases, with 12 bases between them. The variable domain in full, completed from reference TRBV7-2 and TRBJ2-7, reads GAGVSQSPSNKVTEKGKDVELRCDPISGHTALYWYRQSLGQGLEFLIYFQGNSAPDKSGLPSDRFSAERTGGSVSTLTIQRTQQEDSAVYLCASRPRGDSYEQYFGPGTRLTVT.